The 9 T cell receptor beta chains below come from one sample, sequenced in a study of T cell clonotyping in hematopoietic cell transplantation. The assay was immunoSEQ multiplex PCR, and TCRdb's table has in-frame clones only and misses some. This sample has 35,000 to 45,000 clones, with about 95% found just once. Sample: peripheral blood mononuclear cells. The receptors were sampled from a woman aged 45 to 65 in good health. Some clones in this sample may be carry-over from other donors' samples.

CDR3 in amino acids: CASSLESSGNTIYF. The CDR3 bases are TGCGCCAGCTCGCTTGAGAGCTCTGGAAACACCATATATTTT. V usage is TRBV5-1 and J usage is TRBJ1-3; D is unresolved. Germline-derived CDR1 and CDR2 are SGHRS and YFSETQ. Trimming shortened V by 7 bases and J by 0 bases, and 11 bases separated the two germline ends. CDR3 size: 14 residues.

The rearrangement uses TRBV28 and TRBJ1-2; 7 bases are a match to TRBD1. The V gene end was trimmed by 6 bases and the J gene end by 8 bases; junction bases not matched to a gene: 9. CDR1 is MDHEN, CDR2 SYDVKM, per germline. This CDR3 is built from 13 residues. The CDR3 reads CASREQGQGGYTF. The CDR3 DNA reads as TGTGCCAGCAGAGAACAGGGGCAGGGAGGCTACACCTTC.

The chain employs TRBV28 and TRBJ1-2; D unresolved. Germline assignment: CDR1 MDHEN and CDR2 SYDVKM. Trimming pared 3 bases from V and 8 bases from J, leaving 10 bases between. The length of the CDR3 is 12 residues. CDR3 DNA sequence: TGTGCCAGCAGTTTCCTCGGATCCGGCTACACCTTC. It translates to CASSFLGSGYTF.

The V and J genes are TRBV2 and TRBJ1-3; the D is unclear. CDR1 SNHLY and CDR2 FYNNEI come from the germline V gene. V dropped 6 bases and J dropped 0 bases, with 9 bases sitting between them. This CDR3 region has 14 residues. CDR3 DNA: TGTGCCAGCAGAAGTAGCACCTCTGGAAACACCATATATTTT. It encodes CASRSSTSGNTIYF.

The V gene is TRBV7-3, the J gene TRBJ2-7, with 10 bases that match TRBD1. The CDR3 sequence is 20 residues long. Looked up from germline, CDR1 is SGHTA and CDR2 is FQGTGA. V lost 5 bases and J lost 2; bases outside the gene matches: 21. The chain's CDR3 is CASSPPARDRGAYSTYEQYF. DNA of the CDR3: TGTGCCAGCAGCCCACCCGCAAGGGACAGGGGAGCTTACTCGACCTACGAGCAGTACTTC. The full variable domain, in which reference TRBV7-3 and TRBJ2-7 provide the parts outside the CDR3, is GAGVSQTPSNKVTEKGKYVELRCDPISGHTALYWYRQSLGQGPEFLIYFQGTGAADDSGLPNDRFFAVRPEGSVSTLKIQRTERGDSAVYLCASSPPARDRGAYSTYEQYFGPGTRLTVT.

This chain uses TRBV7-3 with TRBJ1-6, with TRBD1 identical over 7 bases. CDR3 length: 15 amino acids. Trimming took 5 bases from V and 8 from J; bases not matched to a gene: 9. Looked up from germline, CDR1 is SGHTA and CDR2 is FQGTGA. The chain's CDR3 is CASSASGDRDSPLHF. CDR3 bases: TGTGCCAGCAGCGCCTCCGGGGACAGAGATTCACCCCTCCACTTT.

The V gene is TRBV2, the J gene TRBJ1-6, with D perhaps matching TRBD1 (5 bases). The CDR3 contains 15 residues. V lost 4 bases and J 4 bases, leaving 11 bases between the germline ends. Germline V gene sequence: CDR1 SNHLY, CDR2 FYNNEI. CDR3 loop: CASSVGLPYNSPLHF. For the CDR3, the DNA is TGTGCCAGCAGTGTGGGACTCCCGTATAATTCACCCCTCCACTTT.

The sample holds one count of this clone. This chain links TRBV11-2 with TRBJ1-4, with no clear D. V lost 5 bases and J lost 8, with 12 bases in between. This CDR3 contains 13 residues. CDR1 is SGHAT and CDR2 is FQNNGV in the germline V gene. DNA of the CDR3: TGTGCCAGCAGCGGGAGCCTCAACGAAAAACTGTTTTTT. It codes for CASSGSLNEKLFF.

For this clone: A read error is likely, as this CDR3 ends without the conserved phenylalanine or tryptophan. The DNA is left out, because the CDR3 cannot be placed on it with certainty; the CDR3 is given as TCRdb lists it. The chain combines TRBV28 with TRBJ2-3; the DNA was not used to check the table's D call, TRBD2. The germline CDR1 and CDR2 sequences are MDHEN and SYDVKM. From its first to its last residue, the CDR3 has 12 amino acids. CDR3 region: CASSLRSGVVFL.